Reported below is one T cell receptor beta chain. Germline CDR1 and CDR2: MNHNS and SASEGT. The V gene end was trimmed by 2 bases and the J gene end by 7 bases; junction bases not matched to a gene: 4. The CDR3 contains 13 residues. Per the authors' pipeline: How many nucleated cells were present was estimated from reference gene primer amplification. The protocol was immunoSEQ multiplex PCR, while the TCRdb copy is restricted to in-frame clones and leaves out a portion. V and J calls and clone size are as listed in that table; D and trimming were resolved from the DNA. The table records 100,000 or so clones, 91% of them present only once. The source of the sample is a study of blood T cell repertoires in COVID-19. Study-wide background: Donors in the United States, Italy and Spain gave samples during acute or convalescent COVID-19. Sample material is recorded as cDNA or gDNA derived from T cells, B-cell-depleted T cells, or PBMCs.

Sequencing input: peripheral blood. This chain uses TRBV6-1 with TRBJ1-2, with 7 bases matching TRBD1. This TCR was sampled from a man aged 45-65 years with active COVID-19. The CDR3 is CASSESDRFGYTF. CDR3 DNA sequence: TGTGCCAGCAGTGAATCGGACAGGTTTGGCTACACCTTC.